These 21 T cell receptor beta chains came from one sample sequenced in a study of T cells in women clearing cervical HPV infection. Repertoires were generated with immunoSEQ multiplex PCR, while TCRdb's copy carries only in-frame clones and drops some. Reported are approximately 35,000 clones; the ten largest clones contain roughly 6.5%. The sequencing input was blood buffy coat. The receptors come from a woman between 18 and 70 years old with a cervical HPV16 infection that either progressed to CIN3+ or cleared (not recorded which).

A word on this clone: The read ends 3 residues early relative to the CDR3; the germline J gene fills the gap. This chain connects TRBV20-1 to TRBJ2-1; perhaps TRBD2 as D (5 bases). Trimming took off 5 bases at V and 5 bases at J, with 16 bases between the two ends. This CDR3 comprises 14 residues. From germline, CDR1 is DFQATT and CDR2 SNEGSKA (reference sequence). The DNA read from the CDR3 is TGCAGTGCTGAAATGCGGGTCACGAACAATGAG. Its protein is CSAEMRVTNNE. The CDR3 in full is CSAEMRVTNNEQFF.

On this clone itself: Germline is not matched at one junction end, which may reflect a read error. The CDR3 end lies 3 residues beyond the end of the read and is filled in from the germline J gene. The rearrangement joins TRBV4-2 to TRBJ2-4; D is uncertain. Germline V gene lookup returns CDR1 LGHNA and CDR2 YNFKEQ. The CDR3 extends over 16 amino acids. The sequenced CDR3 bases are TGCGCCAGCAGCCAAGACTTCCTTTTCGTCAAAAACATT. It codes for CASSQDFLFVKNI. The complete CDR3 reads CASSQDFLFVKNIQYF.

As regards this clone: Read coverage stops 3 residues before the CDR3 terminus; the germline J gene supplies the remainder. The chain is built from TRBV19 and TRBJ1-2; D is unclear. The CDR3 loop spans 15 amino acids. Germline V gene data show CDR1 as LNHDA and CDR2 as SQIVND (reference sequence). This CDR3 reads CASSIQLESYNDYTF. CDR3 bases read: TGTGCCAGTAGTATACAACTAGAGTCCTACAATGAC.

CDR3: CSARDRGHEQYF. CDR3 bases read: TGCAGTGCCCGGGACAGGGGCCACGAG. This chain connects TRBV20-1 to TRBJ2-7; 10 positions agree with TRBD1. The read ends 3 residues early relative to the CDR3; the germline J gene fills the gap. The CDR3 totals 12 residues. Germline lookup yields CDR1 DFQATT and CDR2 SNEGSKA (reference sequence). J gave up 5 bases and V 6 bases, and 4 bases lay outside the gene matches.

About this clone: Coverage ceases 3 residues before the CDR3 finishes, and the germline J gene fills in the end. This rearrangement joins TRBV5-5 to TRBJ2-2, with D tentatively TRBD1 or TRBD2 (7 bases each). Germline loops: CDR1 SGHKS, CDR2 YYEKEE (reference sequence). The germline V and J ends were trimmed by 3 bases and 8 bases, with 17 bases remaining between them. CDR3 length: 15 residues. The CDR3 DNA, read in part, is TGTGCCAGCAGCTGGGAGGGGGCCACGACGGGGGAG. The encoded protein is CASSWEGATTGE. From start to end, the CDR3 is CASSWEGATTGELFF.

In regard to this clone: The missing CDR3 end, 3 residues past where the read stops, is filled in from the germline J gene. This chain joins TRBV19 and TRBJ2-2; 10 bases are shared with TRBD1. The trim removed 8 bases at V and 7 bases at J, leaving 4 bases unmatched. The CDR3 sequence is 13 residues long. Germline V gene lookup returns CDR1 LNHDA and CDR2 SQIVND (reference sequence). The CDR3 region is CASQTGGLGELFF. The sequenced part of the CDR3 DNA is TGTGCCAGTCAGACAGGGGGCCTCGGGGAG.

CDR3 sequence: CAWRAALQGKLFF. The sequenced CDR3 bases are TGTGCCTGGAGAGCCGCTTTACAGGGTAAA. V is TRBV30 and J is TRBJ1-4, with D possibly being TRBD1 (6 bases). The read is 3 residues too short to cover the CDR3 end, so that end is filled in from the germline J gene. The CDR3 has 13 residues. Looked up from germline, CDR1 is GTSNPN and CDR2 is SVGIG (reference sequence).

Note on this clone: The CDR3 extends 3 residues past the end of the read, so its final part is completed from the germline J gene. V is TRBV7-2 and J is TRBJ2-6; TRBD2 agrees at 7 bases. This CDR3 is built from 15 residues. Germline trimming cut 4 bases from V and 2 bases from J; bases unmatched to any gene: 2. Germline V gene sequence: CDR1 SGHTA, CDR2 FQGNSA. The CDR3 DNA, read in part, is TGTGCCAGCAGCTATGGGGGGGCTGGGGCCAACGTC. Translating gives CASSYGGAGANV. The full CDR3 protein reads CASSYGGAGANVLTF.

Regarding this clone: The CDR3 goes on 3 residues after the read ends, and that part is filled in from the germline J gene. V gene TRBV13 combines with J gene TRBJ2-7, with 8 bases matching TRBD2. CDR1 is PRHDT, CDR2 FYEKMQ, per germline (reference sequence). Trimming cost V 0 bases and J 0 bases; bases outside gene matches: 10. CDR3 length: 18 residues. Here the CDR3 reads CASSLGPAGAPSSYEQYF. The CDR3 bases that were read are TGTGCCAGCAGCTTAGGCCCAGCGGGGGCCCCTAGCTCCTACGAG.

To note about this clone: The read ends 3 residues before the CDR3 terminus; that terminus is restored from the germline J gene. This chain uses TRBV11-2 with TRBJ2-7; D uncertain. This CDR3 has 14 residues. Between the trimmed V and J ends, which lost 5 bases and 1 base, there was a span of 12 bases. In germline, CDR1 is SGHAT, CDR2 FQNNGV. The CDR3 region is CASSRSDGSYEQYF. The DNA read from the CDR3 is TGTGCCAGCAGCCGAAGCGACGGGTCCTACGAG.

CDR3 residues: CASSPSGQNYGYTF. CDR3 DNA (partial): TGTGCCAGCAGCCCGTCGGGACAAAACTATGGC. The genes are TRBV7-8 and TRBJ1-2; D perhaps matches TRBD1 (6 bases). The CDR3 goes on 3 residues after the read ends, and that part is filled in from the germline J gene. Per germline, CDR1 SGHVS and CDR2 FQNEAQ. This CDR3 region has 14 residues. V dropped 5 bases and J dropped 2 bases, with 12 bases sitting between them.

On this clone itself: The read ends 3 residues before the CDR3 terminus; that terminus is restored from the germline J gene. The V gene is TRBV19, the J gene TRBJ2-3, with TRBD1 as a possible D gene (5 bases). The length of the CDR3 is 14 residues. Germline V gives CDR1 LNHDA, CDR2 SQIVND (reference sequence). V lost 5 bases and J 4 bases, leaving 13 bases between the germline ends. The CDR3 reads CASSLMVGADTQYF. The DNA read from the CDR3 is TGTGCCAGTAGTCTCATGGTAGGGGCAGATACG. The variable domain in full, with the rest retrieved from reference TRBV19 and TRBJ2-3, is DGGITQSPKYLFRKEGQNVTLSCEQNLNHDAMYWYRQDPGQGLRLIYYSQIVNDFQKGDIAEGYSVSREKKESFPLTVTSAQKNPTAFYLCASSLMVGADTQYFGPGTRLTVL.

Here the CDR3 reads CASSPARQGGYNDYTF. The part of the CDR3 DNA that was read is TGTGCCAGCTCACCCGCTCGACAGGGGGGATACAATGAC. This chain links TRBV18 with TRBJ1-2; TRBD1 agrees at 9 bases. Read data end 3 residues before the CDR3 end; the end is taken from the germline J gene. The length of the CDR3 is 16 residues. Germline V lookup: CDR1 KGHSH, CDR2 LQKENI.

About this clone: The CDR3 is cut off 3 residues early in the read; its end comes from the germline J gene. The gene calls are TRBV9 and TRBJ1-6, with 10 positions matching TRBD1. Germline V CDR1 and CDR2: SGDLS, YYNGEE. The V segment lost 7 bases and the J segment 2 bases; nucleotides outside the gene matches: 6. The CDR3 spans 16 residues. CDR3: CASSGTGDPYNSPLHF. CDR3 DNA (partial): TGTGCCAGCTCCGGGACAGGGGACCCCTATAATTCACCC.

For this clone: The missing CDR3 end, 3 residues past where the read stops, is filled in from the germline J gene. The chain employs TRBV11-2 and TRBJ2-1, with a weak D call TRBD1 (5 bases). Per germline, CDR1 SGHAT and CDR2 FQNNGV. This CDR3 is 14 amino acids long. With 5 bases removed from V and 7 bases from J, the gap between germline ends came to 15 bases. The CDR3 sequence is CASSHGGAQNEQFF. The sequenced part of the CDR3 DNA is TGTGCCAGCAGCCACGGTGGGGCCCAGAATGAG.

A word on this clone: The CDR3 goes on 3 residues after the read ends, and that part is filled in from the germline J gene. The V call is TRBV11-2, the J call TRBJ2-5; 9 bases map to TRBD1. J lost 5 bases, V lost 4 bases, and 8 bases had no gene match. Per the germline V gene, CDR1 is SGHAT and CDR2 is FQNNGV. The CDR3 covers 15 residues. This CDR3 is CASSWGTGRKETQYF. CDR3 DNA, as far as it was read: TGTGCCAGCAGCTGGGGGACAGGGAGGAAGGAGACC.

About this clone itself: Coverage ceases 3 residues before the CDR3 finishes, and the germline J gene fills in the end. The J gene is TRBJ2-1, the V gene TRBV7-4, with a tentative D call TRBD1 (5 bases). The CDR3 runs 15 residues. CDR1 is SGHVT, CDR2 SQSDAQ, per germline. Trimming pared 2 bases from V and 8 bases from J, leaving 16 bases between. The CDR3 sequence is CASSLLGDWGDEQFF. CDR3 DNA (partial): TGTGCCAGCAGCTTACTTGGGGATTGGGGCGATGAG.

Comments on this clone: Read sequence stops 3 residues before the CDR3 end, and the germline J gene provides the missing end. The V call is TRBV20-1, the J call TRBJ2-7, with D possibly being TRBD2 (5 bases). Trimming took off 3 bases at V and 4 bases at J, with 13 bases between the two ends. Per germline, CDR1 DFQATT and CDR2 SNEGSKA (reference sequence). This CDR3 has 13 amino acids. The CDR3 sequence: CSASSGTQYEQYF. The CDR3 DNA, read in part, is TGCAGTGCTAGCAGCGGCACCCAATACGAG.

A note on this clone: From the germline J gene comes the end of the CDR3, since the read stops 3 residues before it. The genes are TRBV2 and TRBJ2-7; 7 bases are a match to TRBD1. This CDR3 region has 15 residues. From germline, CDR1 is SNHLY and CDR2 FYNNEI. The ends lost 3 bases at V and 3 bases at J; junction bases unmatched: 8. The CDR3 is CASSEAGQEGYEQYF. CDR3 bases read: TGTGCCAGCAGTGAGGCCGGACAGGAAGGCTACGAG.

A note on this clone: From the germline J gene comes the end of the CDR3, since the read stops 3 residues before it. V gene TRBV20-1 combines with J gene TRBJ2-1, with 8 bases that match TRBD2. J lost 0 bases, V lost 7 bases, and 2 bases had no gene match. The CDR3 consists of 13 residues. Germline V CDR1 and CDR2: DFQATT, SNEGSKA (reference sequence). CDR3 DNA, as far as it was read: TGCAGTGTCGGGGGGGTCTCCTACAATGAG. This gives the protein CSVGGVSYNE. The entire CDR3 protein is CSVGGVSYNEQFF.

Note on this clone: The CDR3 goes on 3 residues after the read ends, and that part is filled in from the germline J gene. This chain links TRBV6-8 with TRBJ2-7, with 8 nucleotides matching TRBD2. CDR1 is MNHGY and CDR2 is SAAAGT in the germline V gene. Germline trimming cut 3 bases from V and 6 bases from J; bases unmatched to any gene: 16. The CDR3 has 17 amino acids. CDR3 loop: CASSYIGSGVDLFEQYF. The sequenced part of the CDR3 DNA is TGTGCCAGCAGTTATATCGGTAGCGGGGTTGACCTTTTCGAG.